The entry below describes one TCR beta chain. As yet, its antigen is unknown. These data are taken from a study of CD8 T cells in ankylosing spondylitis. For TCR beta, libraries came from quantitative 5'-RACE with molecular barcodes. TCRdb processed the 5' RACE reads anew with MiXCR; each CDR3 protein has one entry. The sample shows 350,000 or so distinct CDR3 sequences, around 7.6% of them seen only once. With 4 bases removed from V and 7 bases from J, the gap between germline ends came to 4 bases. The length of the CDR3 is 11 residues. The V gene's germline CDR1 is SGHDN and CDR2 FVKESK. General study points: The disease-linked clones had a CD8+ phenotype and low blood frequencies. Existing reports had already noted some motif variants in reactive arthritis synovial fluid and blood. It appeared that ankylosing spondylitis blood was characterized by a TCR beta motif of several highly homologous variants. Disease-associated clones were reportedly significantly overrepresented in matched ankylosing spondylitis synovial fluid.

The receptor was derived from a male donor with ankylosing spondylitis. The genes are TRBV14 and TRBJ1-4; no firm D call. The sequenced material came from blood, either unsorted or a sorted T cell fraction (not recorded which). Here the CDR3 reads CASSRREKLFF. The CDR3 bases are TGTGCCAGCAGCCGACGTGAAAAACTGTTTTTT.